The 24 T cell receptor beta chains given below trace back to one sample, sequenced in a study of cytomegalovirus exposure and HLA in healthy donors. Researchers ran the PCR with 60 Vbeta and 13 Jbeta primers. The table came from immunoSEQ multiplex PCR; TCRdb's copy has only in-frame clones and leaves some out. In the table there are 150,000 or so clones, roughly 80% of which are singletons. Sequenced input: PBMCs. All receptors derive from a woman aged 50 to 65 in good health and CMV-seropositive.

V usage is TRBV5-1 and J usage is TRBJ1-4; 8 bases align to TRBD1. The CDR3 length is 15 residues. V shed 0 bases, J shed 8 bases, and the junction held 6 bases outside the gene matches. In germline, CDR1 is SGHRS, CDR2 YFSETQ. The CDR3 bases are TGCGCCAGCAGCTTGGGACAGGGGTTAGTCGAAAAACTGTTTTTT. Amino acids: CASSLGQGLVEKLFF.

Here the CDR3 reads CASSLFTGGPTEEQYF. As DNA, the CDR3 is TGTGCCAGCAGCTTATTTACGGGGGGCCCCACCGAGGAGCAGTACTTC. The chain employs TRBV7-6 and TRBJ2-7; the D gene is possibly TRBD2 (7 bases). The CDR3 length is 16 residues. V lost 2 bases, J lost 7 bases, and 21 bases lay in between. CDR1 is SGHVS, CDR2 FNYEAQ, per germline. Full variable domain (remainder filled in from reference TRBV7-6 and TRBJ2-7): GAGVSQSPRYKVTKRGQDVALRCDPISGHVSLYWYRQALGQGPEFLTYFNYEAQQDKSGLPNDRFSAERPEGSISTLTIQRTEQRDSAMYRCASSLFTGGPTEEQYFGPGTRLTVT.

The chain links TRBV29-1 to TRBJ1-2, with unresolved D. Germline CDR1 SQVTM, CDR2 ANQGSEA. V was cut by 1 base and J by 4 bases, with 4 bases left in between. This CDR3 comprises 11 residues. CDR3 residues: CSVEGGYGYTF. In DNA form, the CDR3 reads TGCAGCGTTGAAGGAGGCTATGGCTACACCTTC.

The genes are TRBV7-3 and TRBJ2-3; 11 nucleotides agree with TRBD2. CDR3 size: 17 residues. After removal of 5 bases from V and 2 bases from J, the junction contained 9 bases not matched to a gene. Germline assignment: CDR1 SGHTA and CDR2 FQGTGA. CDR3: CASSPGGSGGVTDTQYF. In nucleotides, the CDR3 is TGTGCCAGCAGCCCCGGGGGTAGCGGGGGGGTCACAGATACGCAGTATTTT. The entire variable domain, with the rest obtained from reference TRBV7-3 and TRBJ2-3, is as follows: GAGVSQTPSNKVTEKGKYVELRCDPISGHTALYWYRQSLGQGPEFLIYFQGTGAADDSGLPNDRFFAVRPEGSVSTLKIQRTERGDSAVYLCASSPGGSGGVTDTQYFGPGTRLTVL.

DNA of the CDR3: TGCGCCAGCAGCCAAGATCGTAGCTCCTACGAGCAGTACTTC. Translated, it gives CASSQDRSSYEQYF. The genes are TRBV4-3 and TRBJ2-7; D is unresolved. Per the germline V gene, CDR1 is LGHNA and CDR2 is YSLEER. V was pared by 0 bases and J by 0 bases, with 6 bases between. The CDR3 is 14 amino acids.

The rearrangement uses TRBV28 and TRBJ1-1; D possibly corresponds to TRBD1 (6 bases). The germline gives CDR1 MDHEN, CDR2 SYDVKM. The CDR3 contains 12 residues. With 4 bases removed from V and 3 bases from J, the gap between germline ends came to 6 bases. The DNA of the CDR3 is TGTGCCAGCAGTTCAGGGGACACTGAAGCTTTCTTT. Amino acid sequence: CASSSGDTEAFF.

This chain uses TRBV7-3 with TRBJ1-1; D gene ambiguous. This CDR3 has 16 residues. V lost 4 bases to trimming and J lost 1 base, with 16 bases between them. Germline CDR1 and CDR2: SGHTA and FQGTGA. The CDR3 DNA is TGTGCCAGCAGCTCCACCCCCCGCGGGGAGAACACTGAAGCTTTCTTT. This translates into CASSSTPRGENTEAFF.

The chain has TRBV27 and TRBJ2-5, with no clear D. The J call may be mistaken, given a closer DNA end match to TRBJ2-7. This CDR3 is 15 amino acids long. The germline V gene encodes CDR1 MNHEY and CDR2 SMNVEV (reference sequence). The DNA for the CDR3 is TGTGCCAGCAGTTCCCCGAGTAAGAACCTGCACGAGCAGTACTTC. It translates to CASSSPSKNLHEQYF.

This chain uses TRBV4-3 with TRBJ2-3; 8 positions agree with TRBD2. Per germline, CDR1 LGHNA and CDR2 YSLEER. CDR3 length: 19 amino acids. The junction had 19 bases not matched to a gene; V was cut back by 4 bases and J by 4 bases. The CDR3 here is CASSPRLRLSGEKADTQYF. CDR3 coding DNA: TGCGCCAGCAGCCCGCGCTTAAGACTTAGCGGGGAAAAGGCAGATACGCAGTATTTT.

This chain connects TRBV9 to TRBJ1-2; D is perhaps TRBD1 (5 bases). With 0 bases removed from V and 8 bases from J, the gap between germline ends came to 11 bases. This CDR3 has 13 residues. Germline V gene sequence: CDR1 SGDLS, CDR2 YYNGEE. CDR3 DNA: TGTGCCAGCAGCGTAGTTGGGGCGCGGGGCTACACCTTC. This gives the protein CASSVVGARGYTF.

The J gene is TRBJ1-4, the V gene TRBV19, with 8 bases lining up with TRBD1. The junction had 8 bases not matched to a gene; V was cut back by 5 bases and J by 9 bases. Germline CDR1 reads LNHDA; CDR2 reads SQIVND (reference sequence). The CDR3 spans 14 residues. CDR3 nucleotides: TGTGCCAGTAGTTCGACAGGGGTTAGAAAAAAACTGTTTTTT. Translated: CASSSTGVRKKLFF.

This clone showed up just once. The chain recombines TRBV4-3 with TRBJ2-1; 8 positions agree with TRBD2. There are 16 residues in the CDR3. V lost 1 base to trimming and J lost 4 bases; unmatched junction nucleotides: 6. CDR1 LGHNA and CDR2 YSLEER come from the germline V gene. In nucleotides, the CDR3 is TGCGCCAGCAGCCAAGTCCCGGGAGGGTATTACAATGAGCAGTTCTTC. Protein: CASSQVPGGYYNEQFF.

This chain links TRBV6-5 with TRBJ1-2; 7 nucleotides agree with TRBD1. Germline V gives CDR1 MNHEY, CDR2 SVGAGI. The length of the CDR3 is 15 residues. The V and J ends lost 0 bases and 8 bases, in that order; junction bases with no gene match: 9. This CDR3 is CASSYSSGQPYGYTF. CDR3 DNA: TGTGCCAGCAGTTACTCGTCGGGACAGCCATACGGCTACACCTTC.

J is TRBJ2-3 and V is TRBV5-4; 10 bases map to TRBD2. Germline V gene data show CDR1 as SGHNT and CDR2 as YYREEE (reference sequence). V lost 2 bases and J lost 1; bases outside the gene matches: 4. CDR3 length equals 16 residues. CDR3 loop: CASSFRTSGGTDTQYF. CDR3 nucleotide sequence: TGTGCCAGCAGCTTCCGGACTAGCGGTGGCACAGATACGCAGTATTTT.

The chain joins TRBV11-2 to TRBJ1-2; no definite D call. Trimming removed 1 base at V and 7 bases at J, with 7 bases between. CDR3 length equals 12 residues. Per germline, CDR1 SGHAT and CDR2 FQNNGV. The chain's CDR3 is CASSLVEGGYTF. CDR3 DNA sequence: TGTGCCAGCAGCTTAGTGGAGGGTGGCTACACCTTC. The whole variable domain, filled in from reference TRBV11-2 and TRBJ1-2, reads EAGVAQSPRYKIIEKRQSVAFWCNPISGHATLYWYQQILGQGPKLLIQFQNNGVVDDSQLPKDRFSAERLKGVDSTLKIQPAKLEDSAVYLCASSLVEGGYTFGSGTRLTVV.

This chain connects TRBV7-9 to TRBJ2-1; TRBD1 matches at 11 bases. Per germline, CDR1 SEHNR and CDR2 FQNEAQ (reference sequence). V lost 3 bases to trimming and J lost 6 bases; unmatched junction nucleotides: 7. The CDR3 covers 16 residues. The CDR3 sequence is CASSFYTGTGGNEQFF. In DNA form, the CDR3 reads TGTGCCAGCAGCTTTTACACCGGGACAGGGGGCAATGAGCAGTTCTTC.

The chain employs TRBV11-2 and TRBJ1-2, with D unresolved. V dropped 4 bases and J dropped 4 bases, with 13 bases sitting between them. CDR1 is SGHAT, CDR2 FQNNGV, per germline. CDR3 length: 14 amino acids. CDR3 sequence: CASSSPPGAYGYTF. The CDR3 DNA follows: TGTGCCAGCAGCTCCCCCCCCGGTGCCTATGGCTACACCTTC. Drawing the rest from reference TRBV11-2 and TRBJ1-2, the complete variable domain is EAGVAQSPRYKIIEKRQSVAFWCNPISGHATLYWYQQILGQGPKLLIQFQNNGVVDDSQLPKDRFSAERLKGVDSTLKIQPAKLEDSAVYLCASSSPPGAYGYTFGSGTRLTVV.

V is TRBV4-2 and J is TRBJ2-3; D ambiguous. The CDR3 totals 12 residues. Germline-derived CDR1 and CDR2 are LGHNA and YNFKEQ. Between the trimmed V and J ends, which lost 4 bases and 7 bases, there was a span of 9 bases. For the CDR3, the DNA is TGTGCCAGCAGCCCTGACTTATATACGCAGTATTTT. Translating it yields CASSPDLYTQYF.

This chain links TRBV19 with TRBJ2-1; perhaps TRBD2 as D (6 bases). Between the trimmed V and J ends, which lost 3 bases and 0 bases, there was a span of 12 bases. The length of the CDR3 is 16 residues. Per the germline V gene, CDR1 is LNHDA and CDR2 is SQIVND (reference sequence). The CDR3 loop reads CASSIGSGYSYNEQFF. The CDR3 bases are TGTGCCAGTAGTATTGGTAGCGGCTACTCCTACAATGAGCAGTTCTTC.

Turning to this clone: At one of its ends the junction is not consistent with the germline gene, which may arise from a read error. The genes are TRBV7-9 and TRBJ1-3; D call uncertain. The CDR3 runs 13 residues. Germline V gene sequence: CDR1 SEHNR, CDR2 FQNEAQ (reference sequence). For the CDR3, the DNA is TGTTCCAGCAAGAAACTCGGCCGGGACACCATATATTTT. Amino acids: CSSKKLGRDTIYF.

J is TRBJ2-3 and V is TRBV28; a possible D gene is TRBD1 (5 bases). V was shortened by 5 bases and J by 1 base, with 10 bases between the two germline ends. The CDR3 runs 14 residues. Germline-derived CDR1 and CDR2 are MDHEN and SYDVKM. CDR3 sequence reads: CASSRETGTDTQYF. CDR3 nucleotides: TGTGCCAGCAGTCGCGAGACAGGCACAGATACGCAGTATTTT. Using reference TRBV28 and TRBJ2-3 for the parts outside the CDR3, the full variable domain is DVKVTQSSRYLVKRTGEKVFLECVQDMDHENMFWYRQDPGLGLRLIYFSYDVKMKEKGDIPEGYSVSREKKERFSLILESASTNQTSMYLCASSRETGTDTQYFGPGTRLTVL.

The chain links TRBV2 to TRBJ1-4; D gene ambiguous. CDR3 length equals 12 residues. Germline CDR1 is SNHLY and CDR2 is FYNNEI. V was trimmed by 6 bases and J by 8 bases, leaving 10 bases between them. The CDR3 nucleotides are TGTGCCAGCAGGGAACTAGAGGAAAAACTGTTTTTT. As protein: CASRELEEKLFF.

The chain links TRBV5-1 to TRBJ2-5; possible D gene TRBD1, 6 bases. From germline, CDR1 is SGHRS and CDR2 YFSETQ. V was pared by 0 bases and J by 4 bases, with 16 bases between. The CDR3 is 16 residues long. This CDR3 reads CASSLGTAKRGETQYF. The CDR3 DNA is TGCGCCAGCAGCTTGGGGACAGCAAAACGGGGAGAGACCCAGTACTTC.

The rearrangement links TRBV2 to TRBJ2-3, with 9 nucleotides matching TRBD2. The CDR3 covers 17 residues. Germline-derived CDR1 and CDR2 are SNHLY and FYNNEI. Trimming at V came to 0 bases and at J to 6 bases, leaving 10 bases not matched to a gene. The CDR3 DNA reads TGTGCCAGCAGTGAAGCGCGGCTAGCGGGGTTGTTTGATACGCAGTATTTT. It codes for CASSEARLAGLFDTQYF. Full variable domain (missing parts from reference TRBV2 and TRBJ2-3): EPEVTQTPSHQVTQMGQEVILRCVPISNHLYFYWYRQILGQKVEFLVSFYNNEISEKSEIFDDQFSVERPDGSNFTLKIRSTKLEDSAMYFCASSEARLAGLFDTQYFGPGTRLTVL.